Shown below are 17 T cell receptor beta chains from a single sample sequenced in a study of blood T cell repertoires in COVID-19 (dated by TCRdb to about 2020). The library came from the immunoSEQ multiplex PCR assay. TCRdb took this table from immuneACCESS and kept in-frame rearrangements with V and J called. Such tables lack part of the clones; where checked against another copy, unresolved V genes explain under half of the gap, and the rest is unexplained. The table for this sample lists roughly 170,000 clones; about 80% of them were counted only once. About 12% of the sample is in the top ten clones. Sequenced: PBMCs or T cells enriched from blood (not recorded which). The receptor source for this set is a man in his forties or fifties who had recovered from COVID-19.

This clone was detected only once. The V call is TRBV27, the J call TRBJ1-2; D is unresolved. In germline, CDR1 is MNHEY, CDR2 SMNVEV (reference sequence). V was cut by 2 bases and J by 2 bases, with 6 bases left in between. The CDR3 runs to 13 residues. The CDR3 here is CASSLGRNYGYTF. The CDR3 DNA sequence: TGTGCCAGCAGTTTAGGCAGAAACTATGGCTACACCTTC.

The CDR3 DNA follows: TGTGCCAGCAGTGAAACGGGGGGAAATGAAAAACTGTTTTTT. This sequence encodes CASSETGGNEKLFF. The chain recombines TRBV2 with TRBJ1-4; the D gene is possibly TRBD1 (5 bases). Germline-derived CDR1 and CDR2 are SNHLY and FYNNEI. The CDR3 length is 14 residues. V lost 2 bases and J lost 5, with 9 bases in between.

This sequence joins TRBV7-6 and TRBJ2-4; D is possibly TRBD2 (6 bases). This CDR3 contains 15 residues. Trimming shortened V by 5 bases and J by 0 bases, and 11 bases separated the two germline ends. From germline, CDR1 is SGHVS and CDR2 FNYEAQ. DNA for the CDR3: TGTGCCAGCAGCCGGGAGTGTATAGCCAAAAACATTCAGTACTTC. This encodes CASSRECIAKNIQYF.

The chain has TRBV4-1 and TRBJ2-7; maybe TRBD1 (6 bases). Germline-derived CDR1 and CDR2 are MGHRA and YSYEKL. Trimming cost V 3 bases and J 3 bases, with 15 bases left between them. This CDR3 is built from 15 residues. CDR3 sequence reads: CASSHPETGIYEQYF. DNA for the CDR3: TGCGCCAGCAGCCACCCCGAAACAGGGATCTACGAGCAGTACTTC.

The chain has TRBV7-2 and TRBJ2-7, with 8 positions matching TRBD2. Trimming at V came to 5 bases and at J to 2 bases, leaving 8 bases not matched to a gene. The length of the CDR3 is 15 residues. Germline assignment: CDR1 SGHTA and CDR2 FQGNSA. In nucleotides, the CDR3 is TGTGCCAGCAGCGGTCGGGGGGGCGGCCCCTACGAGCAGTACTTC. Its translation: CASSGRGGGPYEQYF.

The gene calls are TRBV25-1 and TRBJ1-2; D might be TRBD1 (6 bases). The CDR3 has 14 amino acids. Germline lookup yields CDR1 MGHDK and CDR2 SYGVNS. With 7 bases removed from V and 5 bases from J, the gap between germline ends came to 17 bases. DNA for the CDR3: TGTGCCAGCATCCGATCCGGACAGACTTATGGCTACACCTTC. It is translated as CASIRSGQTYGYTF.

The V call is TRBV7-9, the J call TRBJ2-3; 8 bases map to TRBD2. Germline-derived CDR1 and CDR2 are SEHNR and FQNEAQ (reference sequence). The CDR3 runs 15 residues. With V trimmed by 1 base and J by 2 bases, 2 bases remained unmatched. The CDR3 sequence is CASSLGSGDTDTQYF. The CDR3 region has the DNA TGTGCCAGCAGCTTAGGTAGCGGGGACACAGATACGCAGTATTTT.

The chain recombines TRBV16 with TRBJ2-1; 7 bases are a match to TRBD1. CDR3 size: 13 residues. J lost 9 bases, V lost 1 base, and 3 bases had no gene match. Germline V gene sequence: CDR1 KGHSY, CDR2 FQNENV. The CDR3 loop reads CASSQYRQGEQFF. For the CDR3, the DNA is TGTGCCAGCAGCCAATATAGACAGGGTGAGCAGTTCTTC.

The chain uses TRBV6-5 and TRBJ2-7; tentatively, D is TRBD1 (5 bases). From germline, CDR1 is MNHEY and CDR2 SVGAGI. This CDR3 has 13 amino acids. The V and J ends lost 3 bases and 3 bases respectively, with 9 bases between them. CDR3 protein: CASSYFQGYEQYF. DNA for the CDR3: TGTGCCAGCAGTTATTTCCAGGGCTACGAGCAGTACTTC.

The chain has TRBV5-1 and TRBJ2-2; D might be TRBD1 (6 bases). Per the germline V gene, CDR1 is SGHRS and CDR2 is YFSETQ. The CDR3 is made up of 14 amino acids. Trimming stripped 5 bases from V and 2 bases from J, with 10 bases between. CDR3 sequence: CASRGAPNTGELFF. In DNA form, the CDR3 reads TGCGCCAGCAGGGGGGCGCCAAACACCGGGGAGCTGTTTTTT.

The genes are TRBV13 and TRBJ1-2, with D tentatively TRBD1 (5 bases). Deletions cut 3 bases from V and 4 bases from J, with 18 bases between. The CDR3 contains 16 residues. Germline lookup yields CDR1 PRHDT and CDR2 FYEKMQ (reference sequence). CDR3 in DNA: TGTGCCAGCAGCTTTGGGCAGATAGGAGGGACCTATGGCTACACCTTC. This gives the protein CASSFGQIGGTYGYTF.

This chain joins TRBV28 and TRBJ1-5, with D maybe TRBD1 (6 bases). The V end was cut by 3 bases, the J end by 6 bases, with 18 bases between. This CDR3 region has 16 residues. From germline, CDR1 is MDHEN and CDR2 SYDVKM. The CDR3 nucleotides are TGTGCCAGCAGTTTTATACCAGGGGTAAGTCGTCAGCCCCAGCATTTT. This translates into CASSFIPGVSRQPQHF.

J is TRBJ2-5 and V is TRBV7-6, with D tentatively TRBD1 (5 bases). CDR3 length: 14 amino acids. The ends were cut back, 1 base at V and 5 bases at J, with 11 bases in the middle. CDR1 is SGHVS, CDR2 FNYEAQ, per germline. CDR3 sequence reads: CASSLGAGRETQYF. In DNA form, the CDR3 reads TGTGCCAGCAGCTTAGGCGCAGGGCGGGAGACCCAGTACTTC.

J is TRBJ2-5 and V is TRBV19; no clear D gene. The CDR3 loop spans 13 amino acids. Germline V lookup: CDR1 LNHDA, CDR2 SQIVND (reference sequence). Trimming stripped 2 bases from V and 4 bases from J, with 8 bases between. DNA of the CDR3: TGTGCCAGTAGTATACACCCGGGAGAGACCCAGTACTTC. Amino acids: CASSIHPGETQYF.

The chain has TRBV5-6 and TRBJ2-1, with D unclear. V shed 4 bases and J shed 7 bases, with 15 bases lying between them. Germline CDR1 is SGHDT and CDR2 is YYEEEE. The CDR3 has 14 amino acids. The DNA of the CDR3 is TGTGCCAGCAGCAGTCGGAGTGGGTGGAATGAGCAGTTCTTC. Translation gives CASSSRSGWNEQFF.

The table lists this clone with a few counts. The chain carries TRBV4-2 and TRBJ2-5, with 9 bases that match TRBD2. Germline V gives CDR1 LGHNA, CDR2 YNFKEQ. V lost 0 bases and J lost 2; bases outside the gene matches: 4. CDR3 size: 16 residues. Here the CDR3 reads CASSQDGAGGQETQYF. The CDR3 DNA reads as TGTGCCAGCAGCCAAGATGGCGCGGGGGGGCAAGAGACCCAGTACTTC.

The CDR3 DNA reads TGTGCCAGCAGCCAAGAAGACAGGGTCAATTCACCCCTCCACTTT. It yields the protein CASSQEDRVNSPLHF. V and J are TRBV4-2 and TRBJ1-6; 7 positions agree with TRBD1. The CDR3 consists of 15 residues. Germline assignment: CDR1 LGHNA and CDR2 YNFKEQ. V gave up 0 bases and J gave up 7 bases; unmatched junction bases: 3.